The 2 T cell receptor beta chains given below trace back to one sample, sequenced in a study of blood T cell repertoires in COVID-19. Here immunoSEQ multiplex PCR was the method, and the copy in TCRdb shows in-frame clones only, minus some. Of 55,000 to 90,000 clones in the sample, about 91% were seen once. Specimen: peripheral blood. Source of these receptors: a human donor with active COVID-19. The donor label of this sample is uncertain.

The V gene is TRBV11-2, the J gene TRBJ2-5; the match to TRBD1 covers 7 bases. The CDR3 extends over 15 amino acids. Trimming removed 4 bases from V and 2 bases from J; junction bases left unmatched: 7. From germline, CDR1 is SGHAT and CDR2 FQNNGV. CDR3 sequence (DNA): TGTGCCAGCAGCTCGACAGGGATTAGGCAAGAGACCCAGTACTTC. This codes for CASSSTGIRQETQYF.

The DNA for the CDR3 is TGTGCCAGTAGTATAACGTCTCAGACAACCGGGGAGCTGTTTTTT. Translated, it gives CASSITSQTTGELFF. The chain uses TRBV19 and TRBJ2-2, with D unclear. CDR3 length: 15 amino acids. V was shortened by 2 bases and J by 5 bases, with 12 bases between the two germline ends. Germline values: CDR1 LNHDA, CDR2 SQIVND (reference sequence).